These 31 T cell receptor beta chains originate from one sample sequenced in a study of CD8+ T cells in alopecia areata. cDNA prepared by RNA extraction and subsequent reverse transcription served as the template for sequencing. Sequencing used immunoSEQ multiplex PCR; TCRdb keeps in-frame clones, though not all of them. The sample lists approximately 180,000 clones; roughly 70% were seen once. Treatment meaning: oral pan-JAK inhibitor, 5-10 mg twice daily. Material: CD4+ T cells sorted from blood, obtained between weeks 47 and 50, from a patient treated with tofacitinib. All receptors come from a human donor with alopecia areata.

The chain couples TRBV6-5 to TRBJ2-7, with 9 bases matching TRBD1. The CDR3 contains 12 residues. Germline CDR1 and CDR2: MNHEY and SVGAGI. J lost 9 bases, V lost 5 bases, and 5 bases had no gene match. For the CDR3, the DNA is TGTGCCAGCAGTCCGGGACAGGGTAGGCAGTACTTC. Its protein is CASSPGQGRQYF.

The rearrangement uses TRBV19 and TRBJ1-5; TRBD1 matches at 7 bases. The ends lost 7 bases at V and 0 bases at J; junction bases unmatched: 15. This CDR3 has 18 amino acids. Looked up from germline, CDR1 is LNHDA and CDR2 is SQIVND (reference sequence). The CDR3 here is CASTRDRNPFYSNQPQHF. In nucleotides, the CDR3 is TGTGCCAGTACCCGGGACAGAAATCCGTTTTATAGCAATCAGCCCCAGCATTTT. Full variable domain (remainder filled in from reference TRBV19 and TRBJ1-5): DGGITQSPKYLFRKEGQNVTLSCEQNLNHDAMYWYRQDPGQGLRLIYYSQIVNDFQKGDIAEGYSVSREKKESFPLTVTSAQKNPTAFYLCASTRDRNPFYSNQPQHFGDGTRLSIL.

This clone has just a few counts. This rearrangement joins TRBV20-1 to TRBJ1-2; D uncertain. V was cut by 5 bases and J by 4 bases, with 8 bases left in between. CDR1 is DFQATT, CDR2 SNEGSKA, per germline (reference sequence). This CDR3 is built from 11 residues. The CDR3 bases are TGCAGTGCTGGGGATGGCTATGGCTACACCTTC. It is translated as CSAGDGYGYTF.

This clone was recorded at least ten times. The chain's CDR3 is CASSAGTGGYEQYF. As DNA, the CDR3 is TGTGCCAGCAGCGCAGGGACAGGGGGTTACGAGCAGTACTTC. The J gene is TRBJ2-7, the V gene TRBV2; 11 nucleotides align to TRBD1. The length of the CDR3 is 14 residues. CDR1 is SNHLY, CDR2 FYNNEI, per germline. The J segment lost 4 bases and the V segment lost 6 bases, leaving 5 bases of the junction unmatched.

DNA of the CDR3: TGTGCCATCGAGGACAGGAGGAGTTCTGGGGCCAACGTCCTGACTTTC. The encoded protein is CAIEDRRSSGANVLTF. This chain uses TRBV15 with TRBJ2-6; 7 nucleotides agree with TRBD1. CDR1 is LNHNV and CDR2 is YYDKDF in the germline V gene (reference sequence). This CDR3 comprises 16 residues. Germline trimming cut 10 bases from V and 1 base from J; bases unmatched to any gene: 10.

The V gene is TRBV4-3, the J gene TRBJ1-5, with unresolved D. CDR1 and CDR2 from the germline V gene are LGHNA and YSLEER. Trimming took off 0 bases at V and 4 bases at J, with 10 bases between the two ends. The CDR3 covers 15 residues. The CDR3 DNA follows: TGCGCCAGCAGCCAAGATATTTCCTCGAATCAGCCCCAGCATTTT. This gives the protein CASSQDISSNQPQHF.

This clone was counted a few times. V usage is TRBV9 and J usage is TRBJ1-3; 8 bases fit TRBD1. The ends lost 4 bases at V and 0 bases at J; junction bases unmatched: 6. The CDR3 contains 16 residues. The germline V gene has CDR1 SGDLS and CDR2 YYNGEE. CDR3 DNA: TGTGCCAGCAGCCCCAGGGGGCAGAACTCTGGAAACACCATATATTTT. This translates into CASSPRGQNSGNTIYF. Full variable domain (rest looked up from reference TRBV9 and TRBJ1-3): DSGVTQTPKHLITATGQRVTLRCSPRSGDLSVYWYQQSLDQGLQFLIQYYNGEERAKGNILERFSAQQFPDLHSELNLSSLELGDSALYFCASSPRGQNSGNTIYFGEGSWLTVV.

In this sample, this clone turned up a few times. The chain combines TRBV14 with TRBJ2-2; D remains unclear. Germline V gene lookup returns CDR1 SGHDN and CDR2 FVKESK. With 4 bases removed from V and 1 base from J, the gap between germline ends came to 10 bases. The CDR3 runs to 15 residues. This chain's CDR3 is CASSRSVMNTGELFF. DNA of the CDR3: TGTGCCAGCAGCCGCAGCGTGATGAACACCGGGGAGCTGTTTTTT.

This clone was seen a single time. The chain uses TRBV30 and TRBJ1-1, with 7 bases aligning to TRBD1. The J segment lost 0 bases and the V segment lost 8 bases, leaving 12 bases of the junction unmatched. The CDR3 is made up of 15 amino acids. CDR1 and CDR2 (germline): GTSNPN, SVGIG (reference sequence). Written as DNA, the CDR3 is TGTGCCGGCTCCTTCCCCGGACAGGTGAACACTGAAGCTTTCTTT. It translates to CAGSFPGQVNTEAFF.

The chain uses TRBV25-1 and TRBJ1-2, with 9 bases aligning to TRBD1. Trimming removed 1 base from V and 3 bases from J; junction bases left unmatched: 0. The CDR3 covers 14 residues. Germline V CDR1 and CDR2: MGHDK, SYGVNS. CDR3 sequence (DNA): TGTGCCAGCAGTGAATGGACAGGGGACTATGGCTACACCTTC. This gives the protein CASSEWTGDYGYTF.

This chain joins TRBV5-1 and TRBJ2-3; 7 nucleotides agree with TRBD2. The germline V gene has CDR1 SGHRS and CDR2 YFSETQ. The CDR3 is 14 amino acids. V dropped 0 bases and J dropped 4; count of bases not matched to a gene: 2. CDR3 amino acids: CASSLAAGADTQYF. The CDR3, as DNA: TGCGCCAGCAGCTTGGCGGCGGGGGCAGATACGCAGTATTTT.

The chain links TRBV15 to TRBJ2-7, with 9 bases matching TRBD1. This CDR3 spans 13 amino acids. After removal of 3 bases from V and 6 bases from J, the junction contained 3 bases not matched to a gene. Germline loops: CDR1 LNHNV, CDR2 YYDKDF (reference sequence). The CDR3 sequence: CATSRRTGAEQYF. CDR3 coding DNA: TGTGCCACCAGCAGGAGGACAGGGGCCGAGCAGTACTTC. Full variable domain (rest looked up from reference TRBV15 and TRBJ2-7): DAMVIQNPRYQVTQFGKPVTLSCSQTLNHNVMYWYQQKSSQAPKLLFHYYDKDFNNEADTPDNFQSRRPNTSFCFLDIRSPGLGDTAMYLCATSRRTGAEQYFGPGTRLTVT.

This chain links TRBV29-1 with TRBJ1-5, with TRBD1 as a possible D gene (6 bases). Germline V gene lookup returns CDR1 SQVTM and CDR2 ANQGSEA. CDR3 length: 14 residues. The V and J ends lost 6 bases and 0 bases respectively, with 12 bases between them. The CDR3 loop reads CSVGTRNSNQPQHF. DNA of the CDR3: TGCAGCGTGGGGACACGGAATAGCAATCAGCCCCAGCATTTT.

This clone was detected only a few times. CDR3: CASSPPPGETF. In DNA form, the CDR3 reads TGTGCCAGCAGCCCCCCACCTGGGGAAACCTTC. V gene TRBV7-2 combines with J gene TRBJ1-2, with D unresolved. The V and J ends lost 5 bases and 14 bases respectively, with 15 bases between them. The germline gives CDR1 SGHTA, CDR2 FQGNSA. The CDR3 is made up of 11 amino acids. Based on the CDR3 plus reference TRBV7-2 and TRBJ1-2, the full variable domain is GAGVSQSPSNKVTEKGKDVELRCDPISGHTALYWYRQSLGQGLEFLIYFQGNSAPDKSGLPSDRFSAERTGGSVSTLTIQRTQQEDSAVYLCASSPPPGETFGSGTRLTVV.

This CDR3 is CASSLAPTGVNSPLHF. The CDR3 nucleotides are TGTGCCAGCAGCTTAGCCCCTACAGGGGTTAATTCACCCCTCCACTTT. This sequence joins TRBV7-2 and TRBJ1-6; 7 bases agree with TRBD1. The trim removed 0 bases at V and 6 bases at J, leaving 5 bases unmatched. The CDR3 length is 16 residues. Germline CDR1 is SGHTA and CDR2 is FQGNSA.

In this sample, this clone turned up a few times. The CDR3 coding sequence is TGCGCCAGCAGCCAACCGACCTGGACGCCCGACCGACCCAATGAGCAGTTCTTC. This encodes CASSQPTWTPDRPNEQFF. The V and J genes are TRBV4-1 and TRBJ2-1; no definite D call. This CDR3 has 18 amino acids. Germline CDR1 is MGHRA and CDR2 is YSYEKL. Trimming removed 2 bases at V and 6 bases at J, with 23 bases between.

This sequence joins TRBV29-1 and TRBJ2-5, with a weak D call TRBD2 (5 bases). Germline V gene sequence: CDR1 SQVTM, CDR2 ANQGSEA. The CDR3 contains 13 residues. Trimming cost V 4 bases and J 6 bases, with 15 bases left between them. The CDR3 DNA is TGCAGCGTTGTGTCATCCGGGATCAAGACCCAGTACTTC. Its translation is CSVVSSGIKTQYF.

The rearrangement uses TRBV2 and TRBJ2-1; D ambiguous. In germline, CDR1 is SNHLY, CDR2 FYNNEI. Trimming removed 6 bases at V and 15 bases at J, with 12 bases between. The CDR3 consists of 10 residues. This chain's CDR3 is CASRTSLGFF. CDR3 nucleotides: TGTGCCAGCAGGACGAGCTTAGGGTTCTTC.

The chain uses TRBV9 and TRBJ1-6; D perhaps matches TRBD1 (5 bases). The CDR3 totals 15 residues. Germline CDR1 reads SGDLS; CDR2 reads YYNGEE. Between the trimmed V and J ends, which lost 4 bases and 9 bases, there was a span of 17 bases. The CDR3 spells CASSTGPNGGSPLHF. The CDR3, as DNA: TGTGCCAGCAGCACCGGCCCGAACGGGGGTTCACCCCTCCACTTT.

This clone occurred a few times. The rearrangement links TRBV5-1 to TRBJ1-1; D gene uncertain. With 6 bases removed from V and 5 bases from J, the gap between germline ends came to 14 bases. This CDR3 region has 13 residues. The germline V gene has CDR1 SGHRS and CDR2 YFSETQ. The chain's CDR3 is CASTRTQGTEAFF. Here the CDR3 DNA reads TGCGCCAGCACCCGGACCCAAGGGACTGAAGCTTTCTTT.

CDR3 region: CASSDSGTDTQYF. The CDR3 bases are TGTGCCAGCAGTGATTCGGGGACAGATACGCAGTATTTT. V is TRBV2 and J is TRBJ2-3, with D possibly matching TRBD2 (5 bases). V lost 3 bases and J lost 3, with 7 bases in between. The germline gives CDR1 SNHLY, CDR2 FYNNEI. This CDR3 contains 13 residues.

The V gene is TRBV5-6, the J gene TRBJ2-7; D not resolved. CDR3 length: 15 residues. Germline lookup yields CDR1 SGHDT and CDR2 YYEEEE. V was clipped by 4 bases and J by 4 bases, with 18 bases between them. The CDR3 nucleotides read TGTGCCAGCAGCCCGGGTGTGACGGACCGGTACGAGCAGTACTTC. Encoded protein: CASSPGVTDRYEQYF.

This sequence joins TRBV9 and TRBJ1-2; tentative D call: TRBD1 (5 bases). Germline CDR1 reads SGDLS; CDR2 reads YYNGEE. V lost 4 bases and J lost 8, with 18 bases in between. This CDR3 is 14 amino acids long. This CDR3 is CASSRDLPPDGYTF. The CDR3 DNA follows: TGTGCCAGCAGCCGGGACCTTCCACCCGACGGCTACACCTTC. The variable domain in full, completed from reference TRBV9 and TRBJ1-2, reads DSGVTQTPKHLITATGQRVTLRCSPRSGDLSVYWYQQSLDQGLQFLIQYYNGEERAKGNILERFSAQQFPDLHSELNLSSLELGDSALYFCASSRDLPPDGYTFGSGTRLTVV.

A remark on this clone: At one boundary the junction diverges from the germline segment, which might be a read error. Additional DNA sequences in this sample encode the identical CDR3. V and J are TRBV29-1 and TRBJ1-2; no firm D call. CDR1 is SQVTM, CDR2 ANQGSEA, per germline. The CDR3 extends over 9 amino acids. This chain's CDR3 is CSVDYGYTF. Here the CDR3 DNA reads TGCAGCGTTGACTACGGCTACACCTTC.

This sequence joins TRBV29-1 and TRBJ2-3, with D possibly being TRBD2 (6 bases). The V end was cut by 3 bases, the J end by 2 bases, with 15 bases between. Germline loops: CDR1 SQVTM, CDR2 ANQGSEA. The CDR3 is made up of 15 amino acids. For the CDR3, the DNA is TGCAGCGTTGACCTGGATTGGGGACTCACAGATACGCAGTATTTT. Protein: CSVDLDWGLTDTQYF.

This clone was counted only a few times. The rearrangement links TRBV15 to TRBJ2-7, with 8 bases identical to TRBD1. The CDR3 loop spans 15 amino acids. J lost 1 base, V lost 8 bases, and 10 bases had no gene match. In germline, CDR1 is LNHNV, CDR2 YYDKDF (reference sequence). The chain's CDR3 is CATGQGNLGSYEQYF. The CDR3 DNA reads as TGTGCCACCGGACAGGGTAATTTGGGTTCCTACGAGCAGTACTTC.

The chain has TRBV14 and TRBJ2-7, with TRBD2 identical over 7 bases. This CDR3 region has 15 residues. Germline-derived CDR1 and CDR2 are SGHDN and FVKESK. The V and J ends lost 2 bases and 3 bases, in that order; junction bases with no gene match: 7. CDR3 residues: CASSQRGRVDYEQYF. The CDR3 DNA reads as TGTGCCAGCAGCCAACGGGGGAGGGTTGACTACGAGCAGTACTTC.

V and J are TRBV5-1 and TRBJ1-1, with unresolved D. The length of the CDR3 is 14 residues. Trimming took off 2 bases at V and 5 bases at J, with 13 bases between the two ends. Looked up from germline, CDR1 is SGHRS and CDR2 is YFSETQ. CDR3 region: CASSFGSQTTEAFF. For the CDR3, the DNA is TGCGCCAGCAGCTTTGGATCGCAAACTACTGAAGCTTTCTTT.

The CDR3, as DNA: TGTGCCAGCAGTTACTCGAGCAGGGGAGAGAGCACTGAAGCTTTCTTT. This sequence encodes CASSYSSRGESTEAFF. The chain joins TRBV6-5 to TRBJ1-1; a possible D gene is TRBD1 (6 bases). This CDR3 comprises 16 residues. Trimming left V 0 bases short and J 4 bases short, with 15 bases between. From germline, CDR1 is MNHEY and CDR2 SVGAGI.

The chain employs TRBV27 and TRBJ2-3; D unclear. CDR3 length: 17 residues. V lost 4 bases to trimming and J lost 1 base, with 18 bases between them. CDR1 MNHEY and CDR2 SMNVEV come from the germline V gene (reference sequence). CDR3 bases: TGTGCCAGCAGTTACCTCTCGTCGCCGGCGGGCACAGATACGCAGTATTTT. Encoded protein: CASSYLSSPAGTDTQYF.

V usage is TRBV5-4 and J usage is TRBJ1-1; D unresolved. The germline V and J ends were trimmed by 4 bases and 3 bases, with 13 bases remaining between them. Per germline, CDR1 SGHNT and CDR2 YYREEE (reference sequence). The CDR3 length is 14 residues. Written as DNA, the CDR3 is TGTGCCAGCAGCCTATCGTTCCTAGACACTGAAGCTTTCTTT. Its protein product is CASSLSFLDTEAFF.